This T cell receptor beta chain was obtained from a study of patients and donors after allogeneic stem cell transplantation. The CDR3 length is 15 residues. CDR1 is SGDLS, CDR2 YYNGEE, per germline. V lost 0 bases, J lost 7 bases, and 17 bases lay in between. TCRdb independently ran MiXCR on the RT-PCR reads; one entry per CDR3 protein. The sample lists some 960,000 distinct CDR3 sequences; roughly 18% were seen once. J is TRBJ2-7 and V is TRBV9, with D maybe TRBD2 (5 bases). This sequence was found in a human donor who was either an allogeneic HSCT recipient or a stem cell or donor lymphocyte infusion donor (not recorded which). It is not recorded whose cells these are; they may come from a transplant donor. Sequencing was performed on blood, either unsorted or a sorted T cell fraction (not recorded which). This CDR3 reads CASSVGASGTGEQYF. CDR3 nucleotides: TGTGCCAGCAGCGTAGGTGCCAGCGGCACGGGGGAGCAGTACTTC. Looking up the rest from reference TRBV9 and TRBJ2-7 gives the full variable domain: DSGVTQTPKHLITATGQRVTLRCSPRSGDLSVYWYQQSLDQGLQFLIQYYNGEERAKGNILERFSAQQFPDLHSELNLSSLELGDSALYFCASSVGASGTGEQYFGPGTRLTVT.